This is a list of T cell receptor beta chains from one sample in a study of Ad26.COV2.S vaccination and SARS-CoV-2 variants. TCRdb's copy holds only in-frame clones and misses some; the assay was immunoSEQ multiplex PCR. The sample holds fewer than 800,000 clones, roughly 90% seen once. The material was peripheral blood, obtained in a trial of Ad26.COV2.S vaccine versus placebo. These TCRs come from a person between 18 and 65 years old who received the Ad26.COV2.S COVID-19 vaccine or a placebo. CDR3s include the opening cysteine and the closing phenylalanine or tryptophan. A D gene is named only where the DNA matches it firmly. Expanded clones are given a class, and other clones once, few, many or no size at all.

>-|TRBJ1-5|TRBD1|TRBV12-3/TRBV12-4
TGTGCCAGCAGTTTCTCACAGGGGTCCCAGCATTTT
CASSFSQGSQHF
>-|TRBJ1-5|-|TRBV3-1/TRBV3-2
TGTGCCAGCGGGAGAGGGCAGCCCCAGCATTTT
CASGRGQPQHF
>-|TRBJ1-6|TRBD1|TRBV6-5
TGTGCCAGCAGTTACGCCGGGACAGCCGATTCACCCCTCCACTTT
CASSYAGTADSPLHF
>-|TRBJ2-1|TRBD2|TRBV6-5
TGTGCCAGCAGGAAGCGGGAGAGAGGCAATGAGCAGTTCTTC
CASRKRERGNEQFF
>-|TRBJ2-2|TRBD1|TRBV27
TGTGCCAGCAGTTTAGCGACAGGGGATTTGGTTACCGGGGAGCTGTTTTTT
CASSLATGDLVTGELFF
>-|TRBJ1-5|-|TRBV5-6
TGTGCCAGCAGCTCTCAGGGTTATTCGAATCAGCCCCAGCATTTT
CASSSQGYSNQPQHF
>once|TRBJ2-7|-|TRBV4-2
TGTGCCAGCAGCCAAGATACGGGGAGGAGGGAGCAGTACTTC
CASSQDTGRREQYF
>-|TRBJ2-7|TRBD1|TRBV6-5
TGTGCCAGCAGCCTTGGGACAGGGTCCTACGAGCAGTACTTC
CASSLGTGSYEQYF
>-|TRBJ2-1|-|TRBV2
TGTGCCAGCAGGAGGGACGGGGACAATGAGCAGTTCTTC
CASRRDGDNEQFF
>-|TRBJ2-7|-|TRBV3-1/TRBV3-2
TGTGCCAGCAGCCCGCGGCAGGGTCACTACGAGCAGTACTTC
CASSPRQGHYEQYF
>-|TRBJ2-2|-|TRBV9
TGTGCCAGCAGCGTCCAAGGTCCGAACACCGGGGAGCTGTTTTTT
CASSVQGPNTGELFF
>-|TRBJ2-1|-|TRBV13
TGTGCCAGCAGCATCTACAATGAGCAGTTCTTC
CASSIYNEQFF
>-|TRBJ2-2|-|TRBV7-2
TGTGCCAGCAGCTTCCCCGGGGAGCTGTTTTTT
CASSFPGELFF
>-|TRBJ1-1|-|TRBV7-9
TGTGCCAGCAGCTACCCCCGGACGGTGAACACTGAAGCTTTCTTT
CASSYPRTVNTEAFF
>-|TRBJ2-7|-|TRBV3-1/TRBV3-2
TGTGCCAGCAGCCAAGGGCAGCGCCCAAGCTCCTACGAGCAGTACTTC
CASSQGQRPSSYEQYF
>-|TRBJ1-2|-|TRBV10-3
TGTGCCATCAGTGACCGGGGGACGGCCGTGGGCTACACCTTC
CAISDRGTAVGYTF
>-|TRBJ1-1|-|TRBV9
TGTGCCAGCAGCGTAGAAAGGACCTCCATACCCAACACTGAAGCTTTCTTT
CASSVERTSIPNTEAFF
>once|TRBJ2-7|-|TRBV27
TGTGCCAGCACTATAGGGGAGCAGTACTTC
CASTIGEQYF
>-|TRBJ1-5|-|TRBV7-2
TGTGCCAGCAGCTTAGACAGCAATCAGCCCCAGCATTTT
CASSLDSNQPQHF
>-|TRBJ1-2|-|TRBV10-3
TGTGCCATCAGTGAGAGGGAGGGCTCTTACTATGGCTACACCTTC
CAISEREGSYYGYTF
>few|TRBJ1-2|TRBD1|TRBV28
TGTGCCAGCAGGTCCACAGGGGATAATGGCTACACCTTC
CASRSTGDNGYTF
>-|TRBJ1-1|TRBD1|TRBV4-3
TGCGCCAGCAGCCAAGATAGGGGGCGGGGGTGGACTGAAGCTTTCTTT
CASSQDRGRGWTEAFF
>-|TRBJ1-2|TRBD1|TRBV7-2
TGTGCCAGCAGCCCAAGGACAGGGGGCGGGTATGGCTACACCTTC
CASSPRTGGGYGYTF
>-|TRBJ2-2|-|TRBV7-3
TGTGCCAGCAGCCCCTACCGGGCGGGCGCAGCGAACACCGGGGAGCTGTTTTTT
CASSPYRAGAANTGELFF
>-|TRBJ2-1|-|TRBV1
TGCACCAGCCGCACTAGCGGACGTACCTACAATGAGCAGTTCTTC
CTSRTSGRTYNEQFF
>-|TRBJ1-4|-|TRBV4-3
TGCGCCAGCAGCCAAGTTATGGGAGAAAAACTGTTTTTT
CASSQVMGEKLFF
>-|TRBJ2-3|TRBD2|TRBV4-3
TGCGCCAGCAGCCAAGTCAGCGGGGGGGGCCGATGGACAGATACGCAGTATTTT
CASSQVSGGGRWTDTQYF
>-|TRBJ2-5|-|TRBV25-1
TGTGCCAGCAGCCTTGGACAGTCGGAGACCCAGTACTTC
CASSLGQSETQYF
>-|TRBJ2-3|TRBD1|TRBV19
TGTGCCAGTAACGCGAGGGGGCCAGGAGATACGCAGTATTTT
CASNARGPGDTQYF
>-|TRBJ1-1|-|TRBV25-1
TGTGCCAGCCGGGCCGTGAACACTGAAGCTTTCTTT
CASRAVNTEAFF
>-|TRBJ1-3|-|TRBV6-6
TGTGCCAGCAGTTACTCGCGGGGGCAGTTGGGAAACACCATATATTTT
CASSYSRGQLGNTIYF
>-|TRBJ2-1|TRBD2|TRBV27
TGTGCCAGCTTAGCGGGGAACTCCAATGAGCAGTTCTTC
CASLAGNSNEQFF
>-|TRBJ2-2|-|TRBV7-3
TGTGCCAGCAGAACAGCTTCCGGGGAGCTGTTTTTT
CASRTASGELFF
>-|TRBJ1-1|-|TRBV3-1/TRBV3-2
TGTGCCACCAGCCAAGATGGGGGGGGGAACACTGAAGCTTTCTTT
CATSQDGGGNTEAFF
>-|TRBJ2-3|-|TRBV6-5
TGTGCCAGCAGCTCCACAGATACGCAGTATTTT
CASSSTDTQYF
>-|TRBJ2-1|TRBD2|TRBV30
TGTGCCTGGAGTAAGCGGGGGGGCCGGAATGAGCAGTTCTTC
CAWSKRGGRNEQFF
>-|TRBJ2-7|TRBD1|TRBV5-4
TGTGCCAGCAGCCCTTCGGGACAGCAATACGAGCAGTACTTC
CASSPSGQQYEQYF
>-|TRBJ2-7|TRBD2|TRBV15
TGTGCCGCAAAAGCTAGCGGGAGTTATGAGCAGTACTTC
CAAKASGSYEQYF
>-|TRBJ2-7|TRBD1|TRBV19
TGTGCCAGTAGTATCAACAGGGGAACCTACGAGCAGTACTTC
CASSINRGTYEQYF
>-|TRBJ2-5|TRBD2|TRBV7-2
TGTGCCAGCAGCCCTCCGGGAGGGGAGACCCAGTACTTC
CASSPPGGETQYF